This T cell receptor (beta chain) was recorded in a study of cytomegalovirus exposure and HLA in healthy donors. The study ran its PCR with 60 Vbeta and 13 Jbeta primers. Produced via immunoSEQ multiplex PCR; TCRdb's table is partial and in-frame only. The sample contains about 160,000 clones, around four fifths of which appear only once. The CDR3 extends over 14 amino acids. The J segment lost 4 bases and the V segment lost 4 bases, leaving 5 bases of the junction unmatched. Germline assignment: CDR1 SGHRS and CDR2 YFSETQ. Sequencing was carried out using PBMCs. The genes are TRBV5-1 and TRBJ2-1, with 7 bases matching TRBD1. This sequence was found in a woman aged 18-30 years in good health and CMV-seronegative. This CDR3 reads CASSTGELYNEQFF. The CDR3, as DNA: TGCGCCAGCAGCACAGGGGAGTTGTACAATGAGCAGTTCTTC. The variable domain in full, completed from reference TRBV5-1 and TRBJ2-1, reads KAGVTQTPRYLIKTRGQQVTLSCSPISGHRSVSWYQQTPGQGLQFLFEYFSETQRNKGNFPGRFSGRQFSNSRSEMNVSTLELGDSALYLCASSTGELYNEQFFGPGTRLTVL.